The clone carrying this T cell receptor (beta chain) occurred many times. Its matching antigen is unknown. One end of the junction varies from germline; a read error may be responsible. Carried by the TCR beta cDNA libraries were unique molecular identifiers. TCRdb ran MiXCR on the PCR reads and lists one entry per CDR3 protein. The repertoire consists of hundreds of thousands of distinct CDR3 sequences, with 30% occurring once and the leading ten covering more than 0.45%. Germline CDR1 is WSHSY and CDR2 is SAAADI. This CDR3 has 11 residues. The record originates from a study of post-analysis software for immune sequencing data. Study-level findings and limits: In patients, about five TRBV segments were more frequent than in controls, with TRBV5-6, TRBV5-1 and TRBV20-1 among them.

The sample comprised blood. The rearrangement links TRBV10-2 to TRBJ2-3; D gene ambiguous. This receptor was taken from a girl between 10 and 17 years old with multiple sclerosis. This CDR3 is CASRLGDTQYF. The DNA of the CDR3 is TGTGCCAGCAGGCTAGGAGATACGCAGTATTTT.